This TCR beta chain was sequenced in a study of beta chain features in type 1 diabetes (dated by TCRdb to the late 2010s). Context from the whole study: No differences in mean age, gender distribution, total cell number or subset yield were found between patients and healthy donors. A total of about 100,000,000 sorted cells were examined across all samples, and RNA yield correlated strongly with the number of cells per subset. In the study, recently diagnosed type 1 diabetes patients and matched healthy donors were compared on the TCRB repertoires of their sorted circulating CD4+ T cell subsets. Regulatory and stem cell-like memory subsets were isolated from only 8 patients and roughly eight healthy donors, whereas naive and central memory subsets came from all 28 donors. Overall study outcomes, separate from this receptor: Because cDNA was sequenced instead of genomic DNA, highly expressing activated cells could be over-represented, though the groups showed no difference in activation or CD3 levels. Shorter templates might be favored by PCR, yet because patient and control samples were amplified and corrected together, any such skew would affect both groups equally. Naive, central memory and regulatory TCRB repertoires appeared more similar among patients than among healthy donors. Patients with type 1 diabetes made fewer insertions and deleted more nucleotides at VDJ recombination sites, implying thymic rearrangement abnormalities. Type 1 diabetes patients showed a moderate but significant shortening of TCRB CDR3 length in all four CD4+ subsets. Because small numbers of individuals were included in the HLA sub-analyses, any influence of HLA type on TCRB rearrangement was left unresolved.

Each donor gave one peripheral blood draw, averaging about 120 mL, which was collected into heparinised tubes. Using a panel that included CD45RO, CCR7, CD25, CD127, CD95 and CD27, naive, central memory, regulatory and stem cell-like memory CD4+ T cells were sorted on a BD FACSAria II. Every sorted population had a purity above 95%. PBMCs were isolated immediately by Lymphoprep density gradient centrifugation and stained directly without culture. To minimize batch effects, samples were stained and sorted in pairs, one healthy donor with one patient per experiment. CDR1 and CDR2 (SGDLS, YYNGEE) derive from the germline V gene. V is cut by 0 bases and J by 8 bases, and the space between the germline ends is 14 bases. The CDR3 sequence holds 14 residues, the cysteine and phenylalanine included. Only the CDR3 DNA is retained, 42 bases long and in frame from the first base. All of the isolated RNA was reverse transcribed with the High Capacity cDNA Reverse Transcription Kit, so expressed TCRB transcripts were sequenced. Deep immunoSEQ sequencing was performed on naive, central memory and regulatory T cell samples, with an average of roughly 3.6 million total reads per sample. Sorted cells were lysed in RLT buffer and RNA was extracted with DNase-treated RNeasy Micro or Mini kits, depending on cell number. To prevent cross-contamination, each cell subset was processed individually, whereas patient and healthy donor samples were processed jointly. The immunoSEQ multiplex PCR was used to amplify TCRB sequences from cDNA, yielding 87-bp fragments that span the CDR3 region. Amplicons were sequenced on the Illumina HiSeq platform. The authors' pipeline ran thus. Synthetic template baselines were used to correct PCR bias computationally, reads within Hamming distance 2 were collapsed together, and singletons that could not be merged were discarded. By aligning reads against IMGT, V, D and J genes, CDR3 length, and insertions or deletions at six rearrangement sites were assigned. Within each subset, clonotype counts were normalized to sorted cell number, after which true diversity and Gini coefficients were computed with the tcR R package. Repertoire sharing was quantified using the overlap coefficient calculated on TCRB nucleotide sequences. Out-of-frame TCRB sequences from naive cells were analyzed as a proxy for the pre-selection repertoire. Imported from immuneACCESS, the table was reduced by TCRdb to in-frame sequences with V and J called. These copies leave out some clones; in studies compared against another copy, an unresolved V gene accounts for under half, and the cause of the remainder is not known. D and trimming were read from the DNA, whereas the V and J calls and clone size are those reported in that table. The sample records 600,000 to 700,000 clones, around 11% of which are singletons. Of the sample, approximately 0.11% is held by the ten largest clones.

At least ten counts were recorded for this clone. What antigen it recognizes has not been identified. No base quality information exists; no much larger clone differs at one position. Additional DNA sequences in this sample encode the identical CDR3. This TCR derives from a young man with type 1 diabetes. The chain joins TRBV9 to TRBJ1-2, with TRBD1 as a weak D call on 5 bases. The sample comprised naive CD4+ T cells from blood. The cell subset or site label here, explained by the study, means: true naive CD4+ T cells. Here the CDR3 is given as CASSVGVQAGGYTF. DNA sequence: TGTGCCAGCAGCGTAGGTGTACAGGCGGGGGGCTACACCTTC.